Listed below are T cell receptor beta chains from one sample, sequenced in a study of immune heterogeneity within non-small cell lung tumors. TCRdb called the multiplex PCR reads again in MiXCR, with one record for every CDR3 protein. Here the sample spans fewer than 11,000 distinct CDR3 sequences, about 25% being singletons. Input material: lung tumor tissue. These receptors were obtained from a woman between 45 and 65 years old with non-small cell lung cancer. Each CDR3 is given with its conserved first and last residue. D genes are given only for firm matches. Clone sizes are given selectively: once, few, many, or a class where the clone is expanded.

TGTGCCAGCACCCCGGGATTTCAGAATGAGCAGTTCTTC	CASTPGFQNEQFF	13	NA	TRBV5-4	TRBJ2-1	NA
TGTGCCAGCAGGGGGGGGACTAGCGGGACAAATGAGCAGTTCTTC	CASRGGTSGTNEQFF	15	TRBD2	TRBV6-1	TRBJ2-1	many
TGCAGTGCTAGAAGGCTGAGTGAAGCTTTCTTT	CSARRLSEAFF	11	NA	TRBV20-1	TRBJ1-1	NA
TGCGCCAGCAGCTCCCCTCGAACCCTTTCGGACAGGGCCAACACAGATACGCAGTATTTT	CASSSPRTLSDRANTDTQYF	20	TRBD1	TRBV5-1	TRBJ2-3	many
TGTGCCACCACCCCGGAGGCGTATAGCAATCAGCCCCAGCATTTT	CATTPEAYSNQPQHF	15	NA	TRBV15	TRBJ1-5	NA
TGTGCCAGCAGTGAAGTCCCAGGGGGCGATAATTCACCCCTCCACTTT	CASSEVPGGDNSPLHF	16	TRBD1	TRBV6-1	TRBJ1-6	many
TGCAGCGTTGGGTTTGGTTCTGGACGGATCATGAACACTGAAGCTTTCTTT	CSVGFGSGRIMNTEAFF	17	NA	TRBV29-1	TRBJ1-1	few
TGCGCCAGCAGCCTCCGCGGGGGGGGGCAAACAGATACGCAGTATTTT	CASSLRGGGQTDTQYF	16	TRBD2	TRBV5-1	TRBJ2-3	medium-sized
TGTGCCAGCAGTTTCCCGTCGGGACAGGGTCCAGATACGCAGTATTTT	CASSFPSGQGPDTQYF	16	TRBD1	TRBV12-3/TRBV12-4	TRBJ2-3	NA
TGTGCCAGCAGTCCGCATGCGGATAATTCTGAGACCCAGTACTTC	CASSPHADNSETQYF	15	NA	TRBV6-2/TRBV6-3	TRBJ2-5	few
TGTGCCAGCAGCGTGTTCGGAGAGACCCAGTACTTC	CASSVFGETQYF	12	NA	TRBV6-2/TRBV6-3	TRBJ2-5	NA
TGTGCCAGCGCGATGGCAGCACCTAACTATGGCTACACCTTC	CASAMAAPNYGYTF	14	NA	TRBV6-1	TRBJ1-2	medium-sized
TGTGCCAGCAGTTCCGTAAGTAATGAGCAGTTCTTC	CASSSVSNEQFF	12	NA	TRBV28	TRBJ2-1	NA
TGTGCCAGCAGTGACAGGGCTAGCAATCAGCCCCAGCATTTT	CASSDRASNQPQHF	14	NA	TRBV6-1	TRBJ1-5	NA
TGTGCCAGCAGCTTAAACTCAGATGAGCAGTTCTTC	CASSLNSDEQFF	12	NA	TRBV3-1	TRBJ2-1	medium-sized
TGTGCCAGCAGCCCAATAGCGGGAGGCTCCTACAATGAGCAGTTCTTC	CASSPIAGGSYNEQFF	16	TRBD2	TRBV7-8	TRBJ2-1	many
TGCGCCAGCAGTGAGGGGCAGTGGAGTGGCTACACCTTC	CASSEGQWSGYTF	13	NA	TRBV10-2	TRBJ1-2	medium-sized
TGTGCCAGCAGCTTAGGAGGAAAAAGGGACGAGCAGTACTTC	CASSLGGKRDEQYF	14	NA	TRBV11-3	TRBJ2-7	medium-sized
TGTGCCAGTAGTATCAGGCAGGGACCATACGAGCAGTACTTC	CASSIRQGPYEQYF	14	NA	TRBV19	TRBJ2-7	NA
TGTGCCAGCAGCAGGGAGAACTATGGCTACACCTTC	CASSRENYGYTF	12	NA	TRBV11-2	TRBJ1-2	NA
TGTGCCACCAGCCCTGGGGCGAGCACGGGGGAGCAGTACTTC	CATSPGASTGEQYF	14	NA	TRBV15	TRBJ2-7	NA
TGTGCCAGCAGCTTAGTTTTTGGTGGTCCTCCCCTCCACTTT	CASSLVFGGPPLHF	14	NA	TRBV11-3	TRBJ1-6	medium-sized
TGTGCCAGCAGTAAAGGGGTGGTGGATCAGCCCCAGCATTTT	CASSKGVVDQPQHF	14	NA	TRBV2	TRBJ1-5	many
TGCAGTGTCCAGGGGGCGGTTACAGATACGCAGTATTTT	CSVQGAVTDTQYF	13	TRBD1	TRBV20-1	TRBJ2-3	medium-sized
TGCGCCAGCAAGGGGACAGCAAGGTGGCCAAACGCAAAGGAGCCTGAAGCTTTCTTT	CASKGTARWPNAKEPEAFF	19	TRBD1	TRBV10-2	TRBJ1-1	many
TGTGCCAGCAGTTTATCATCCCAGGATCGAAGAGGCTACACCTTC	CASSLSSQDRRGYTF	15	NA	TRBV27	TRBJ1-2	many
TGTGCCAGCAGAGGGGTTTCGGTCAATCAGCCCCAGCATTTT	CASRGVSVNQPQHF	14	NA	TRBV6-2/TRBV6-3	TRBJ1-5	medium-sized
TGTGCCAGCAGTGAACTGGGACGGACGTACAATGAGCAGTTCTTC	CASSELGRTYNEQFF	15	NA	TRBV6-1	TRBJ2-1	many
TGTGCCACCAGTGATTTAAGGGGGCGAGTCGGACTAGCGGGAGGCGGTGAGCAGTTCTTC	CATSDLRGRVGLAGGGEQFF	20	TRBD2	TRBV24-1	TRBJ2-1	many
TGTGCCAGCAGTTTTGGGGACTACTATGGCTACACCTTC	CASSFGDYYGYTF	13	NA	TRBV12-3/TRBV12-4	TRBJ1-2	many
TGTGCCAGCAGTTCCCCAGGGAGGGACTATGGCTACACCTTC	CASSSPGRDYGYTF	14	NA	TRBV27	TRBJ1-2	many
TGTGCCAGCTCAGCGGCCCGCGGGGTAGGTTACAGAGATACGCAGTATTTT	CASSAARGVGYRDTQYF	17	NA	TRBV18	TRBJ2-3	few
TGTGCCAGCAGTCGGCCCCGGGAGAGTAATGAGCAGTTCTTC	CASSRPRESNEQFF	14	NA	TRBV12-3/TRBV12-4	TRBJ2-1	NA
TGTGCCAGCAGCTTAGGGTCGTCGGCCGGGTACGAGCAGTACTTC	CASSLGSSAGYEQYF	15	NA	TRBV7-9	TRBJ2-7	many
TGTGCCAGCAGTTACTCGGGATCCGGGGCCTACGAGCAGTACTTC	CASSYSGSGAYEQYF	15	NA	TRBV6-2/TRBV6-3	TRBJ2-7	NA
TGTGCCTGGAGCGGACAGGGGAATGAAAAACTGTTTTTT	CAWSGQGNEKLFF	13	TRBD1	TRBV30	TRBJ1-4	many
TGTGCCAGCAGTTACACGACAGGCCCGAATGAAAAACTGTTTTTT	CASSYTTGPNEKLFF	15	NA	TRBV6-5	TRBJ1-4	many
TGTGCCAGTACCTCTTCTCGGACAGAGCAGTACTTC	CASTSSRTEQYF	12	NA	TRBV6-1	TRBJ2-7	NA
TGTGCCAGCAGCGACGGATCCAGGGGGAACACTGAAGCTTTCTTT	CASSDGSRGNTEAFF	15	NA	TRBV9	TRBJ1-1	NA
TGCAGTGCTAGAGGGACTAGCGGCACAGATACGCAGTATTTT	CSARGTSGTDTQYF	14	TRBD2	TRBV20-1	TRBJ2-3	many
TGTGCCAGCTCCCGGGGAACTAATGAAAAACTGTTTTTT	CASSRGTNEKLFF	13	NA	TRBV7-2	TRBJ1-4	NA
TGCGCCAGCAGCACTGTGGGTTATGGCTACTATGGCTACACCTTC	CASSTVGYGYYGYTF	15	NA	TRBV5-1	TRBJ1-2	NA
TGCAGTGCTGGGACAGGGGGATCCTACGAGCAGTACTTC	CSAGTGGSYEQYF	13	TRBD1	TRBV20-1	TRBJ2-7	NA
TGCGCCAGCACTGGCCAGGGAGCAAACACTGAAGCTTTCTTT	CASTGQGANTEAFF	14	NA	TRBV4-1	TRBJ1-1	many
TGCAGTGGGATCCGGACAGACTATAGCAATCAGCCCCAGCATTTT	CSGIRTDYSNQPQHF	15	NA	TRBV20-1	TRBJ1-5	medium-sized
TGTGCCAGCAGTTTGACAGGGAAGAACACTGAAGCTTTCTTT	CASSLTGKNTEAFF	14	TRBD1	TRBV28	TRBJ1-1	many
TGTGCCAGCAGCTACCAGTTTGCCTACGAGCAGTACTTC	CASSYQFAYEQYF	13	NA	TRBV7-2	TRBJ2-7	many
TGTGCCAGCTCACCACTAGGACAGGGAAACACAGATACGCAGTATTTT	CASSPLGQGNTDTQYF	16	TRBD1	TRBV18	TRBJ2-3	NA